The 22 T cell receptor beta chains below come from one sample, sequenced in a study of beta chain features in type 1 diabetes. Study-level results: Researchers report that Type 1 diabetes patients had moderately but significantly shorter TCRB CDR3s across all four CD4+ subsets.

Antigens of these TCRs are unknown. Since all of the isolated RNA was reverse transcribed, expressed TCRB transcripts were what got sequenced. Here immunoSEQ multiplex PCR was the method, and the copy in TCRdb shows in-frame clones only, minus some. The sample consists of a few hundred thousand clones, roughly 13% of them appearing once. The sequencing sample was made of naive CD4+ T cells from blood. All receptors come from a woman aged 18-29 years with type 1 diabetes.

This clone has more than one count but fewer than ten. The gene calls are TRBV2 and TRBJ2-7, with D possibly TRBD1 on 6 matching bases. Germline CDR1 SNHLY, CDR2 FYNNEI. The V end lost 4 bases, the J end lost 6 bases, and 13 bases lay between the germline ends. The CDR3 has 13 amino acids. The CDR3 coding sequence is TGTGCCAGCAGTGTCACAGGGTCCCGCGAGCAGTACGTC. Amino acid sequence: CASSVTGSREQYV.

This clone was detected only a few times. The genes are TRBV15 and TRBJ2-1, with 8 bases that match TRBD2. The CDR3 has 16 amino acids. The germline CDR1 and CDR2 sequences are LNHNV and YYDKDF (reference sequence). The junction had 13 bases not matched to a gene; V was cut back by 3 bases and J by 9 bases. The CDR3 DNA reads TGTGCCACCAGCAGTACCCGACGGGAGGGCCGACGTGAGCAGTTCTTC. Translated, it gives CATSSTRREGRREQFF.

The CDR3 DNA follows: TGCGCCAGCAGCCCCGCTAGCGGGAGCTACAATGAGCAGTTCTTC. Amino acid sequence: CASSPASGSYNEQFF. The chain recombines TRBV5-1 with TRBJ2-1; TRBD2 aligns across 10 bases. Losses at the gene ends were 4 bases for V and 3 bases for J; bases not matched to a gene: 4. Germline CDR1 reads SGHRS; CDR2 reads YFSETQ. The CDR3 runs to 15 residues.

V gene TRBV20-1 combines with J gene TRBJ1-1; no clear D. V gave up 0 bases and J gave up 11 bases, with 7 bases separating them. The V gene's germline CDR1 is DFQATT and CDR2 SNEGSKA (reference sequence). The CDR3 loop spans 10 amino acids. The CDR3, as DNA: TGCAGTGCTAGAGATGGCTCGGCTTTCTTT. It translates to CSARDGSAFF.

The genes are TRBV28 and TRBJ2-7, with D possibly being TRBD2 (5 bases). This CDR3 has 15 residues. The germline V gene encodes CDR1 MDHEN and CDR2 SYDVKM. Trimming took 4 bases from V and 5 from J, leaving 18 bases between them. The CDR3, as DNA: TGTGCCAGCAGTTCTGGGAGTCTAGGCATGGACGAGCAGTACTTC. Translation: CASSSGSLGMDEQYF.

This clone occurred a few times. The chain joins TRBV15 to TRBJ1-2, with D perhaps TRBD1 (5 bases). CDR1 LNHNV and CDR2 YYDKDF come from the germline V gene (reference sequence). The CDR3 spans 16 residues. V was clipped by 0 bases and J by 4 bases, with 15 bases between them. The CDR3 spells CATSRDKPTTGYGYTF. The CDR3 DNA sequence: TGTGCCACCAGCAGAGATAAGCCCACTACAGGCTATGGCTACACCTTC. The variable domain in full, completed from reference TRBV15 and TRBJ1-2, reads DAMVIQNPRYQVTQFGKPVTLSCSQTLNHNVMYWYQQKSSQAPKLLFHYYDKDFNNEADTPDNFQSRRPNTSFCFLDIRSPGLGDTAMYLCATSRDKPTTGYGYTFGSGTRLTVV.

The genes are TRBV5-4 and TRBJ2-5; weak D call: TRBD1 (6 bases). Looked up from germline, CDR1 is SGHNT and CDR2 is YYREEE (reference sequence). Trimming took 0 bases from V and 4 from J, leaving 10 bases between them. The CDR3 spans 14 residues. CDR3 sequence reads: CASSLARGPETQYF. CDR3 bases: TGTGCCAGCAGCTTGGCCAGGGGCCCAGAGACCCAGTACTTC.

The V call is TRBV5-1, the J call TRBJ2-2; 9 bases are a match to TRBD2. CDR1 is SGHRS, CDR2 YFSETQ, per germline. The CDR3 is 16 residues long. Trimming cost V 1 base and J 2 bases; bases outside gene matches: 3. The CDR3 DNA follows: TGCGCCAGCAGCTTGATAGCGGGAGTTAACACCGGGGAGCTGTTTTTT. The encoded protein is CASSLIAGVNTGELFF.

This clone was detected a few times. The chain couples TRBV11-2 to TRBJ1-1; TRBD1 aligns across 7 bases. The V and J ends lost 5 bases and 0 bases, in that order; junction bases with no gene match: 9. The CDR3 has 16 amino acids. CDR1 and CDR2 (germline): SGHAT, FQNNGV. CDR3 in DNA: TGTGCCAGCAGCGAACTACAGGGGTCCATGAACACTGAAGCTTTCTTT. It specifies CASSELQGSMNTEAFF.

The rearrangement uses TRBV7-9 and TRBJ1-2; weak D call: TRBD1 (5 bases). The CDR3 loop spans 15 amino acids. The V end was cut by 0 bases, the J end by 7 bases, with 15 bases between. Germline V gene sequence: CDR1 SEHNR, CDR2 FQNEAQ (reference sequence). This CDR3 reads CASSLAHTGVSGYTF. CDR3 nucleotide sequence: TGTGCCAGCAGCTTAGCGCATACGGGGGTGTCTGGCTACACCTTC.

This clone was counted between two and nine times. The J gene is TRBJ1-2, the V gene TRBV21-1; TRBD1, the D gene given by the table, was not confirmed from the DNA. TRBV21-1 is described as a pseudogene. The CDR3 loop spans 16 amino acids. The CDR3 sequence: CASSKTGASVHYGYTF. CDR3 nucleotides: TGTGCCAGCAGCAAAACAGGGGCTTCAGTTCACTATGGCTACACCTTC.

The CDR3: CASSVTGTGKETQYF. DNA of the CDR3: TGTGCCAGCAGCGTTACCGGGACAGGGAAAGAGACCCAGTACTTC. This sequence joins TRBV9 and TRBJ2-5; 9 bases fit TRBD1. V lost 2 bases to trimming and J lost 3 bases; unmatched junction nucleotides: 5. CDR1 SGDLS and CDR2 YYNGEE come from the germline V gene. CDR3 size: 15 residues.

This clone came up a few times. This chain joins TRBV14 and TRBJ2-7; TRBD2 matches at 12 bases. The V gene's germline CDR1 is SGHDN and CDR2 FVKESK. The CDR3 contains 14 residues. V shed 4 bases, J shed 6 bases, and the junction held 4 bases outside the gene matches. The CDR3 DNA reads as TGTGCCAGCAGCCCACTAGCGGGAGGCGTCGAGCAGTACGTC. Protein: CASSPLAGGVEQYV.

This clone was counted only a few times. The chain carries TRBV12-5 and TRBJ1-1; maybe TRBD1 (6 bases). Trimming took off 2 bases at V and 0 bases at J, with 16 bases between the two ends. Germline CDR1 reads LGHNT; CDR2 reads FRNRAP. CDR3 length equals 17 residues. CDR3 in DNA: TGTGCTAGTGGTTTGAGAGATACACAGGGTATGAACACTGAAGCTTTCTTT. Protein sequence: CASGLRDTQGMNTEAFF.

This sequence joins TRBV18 and TRBJ2-1; TRBD1 matches 7 bases. The CDR3 is made up of 17 amino acids. The germline CDR1 and CDR2 sequences are KGHSH and LQKENI. Trimming at V came to 4 bases and at J to 2 bases, leaving 11 bases not matched to a gene. As DNA, the CDR3 is TGTGCCAGCTCACTGATAGCCGGGACAGCTACCTACAATGAGCAGTTCTTC. Its translation: CASSLIAGTATYNEQFF.

There are a few counts of this clone. The CDR3 is CASSLLSGGEQFF. CDR3 in DNA: TGTGCCAGCTCATTACTTAGCGGGGGTGAGCAGTTCTTC. The chain links TRBV18 to TRBJ2-1; TRBD2 matches 9 bases. Germline V gene lookup returns CDR1 KGHSH and CDR2 LQKENI. The CDR3 sequence is 13 residues long. Trimming cost V 5 bases and J 9 bases; bases outside gene matches: 5.

V usage is TRBV10-3 and J usage is TRBJ1-1; 7 bases map to TRBD1. There are 12 residues in the CDR3. Germline CDR1 ENHRY, CDR2 SYGVKD. Trimming cost V 6 bases and J 5 bases; bases outside gene matches: 3. Written as DNA, the CDR3 is TGTGCCATCAGCCCGGACAGGACTGAAGCTTTCTTT. This sequence encodes CAISPDRTEAFF.

This clone occurred a few times. V and J are TRBV11-1 and TRBJ2-7, with 10 positions matching TRBD2. V dropped 0 bases and J dropped 0; count of bases not matched to a gene: 8. Looked up from germline, CDR1 is SGHAT and CDR2 is FQDESV (reference sequence). CDR3 length: 18 residues. The CDR3 DNA reads TGTGCCAGCAGCTTAGCGCGTCGAGGGACTAGCGTCTCCTACGAGCAGTACGTC. Amino acid sequence: CASSLARRGTSVSYEQYV.

This clone turned up a few times. The V gene is TRBV28, the J gene TRBJ2-1, with TRBD2 identical over 13 bases. Germline CDR1 is MDHEN and CDR2 is SYDVKM. This CDR3 contains 16 residues. After removal of 4 bases from V and 4 bases from J, the junction contained 4 bases not matched to a gene. The CDR3 reads CASSSGTSGIYNEQFF. CDR3 in DNA: TGTGCCAGCAGTTCAGGGACTAGCGGGATATACAATGAGCAGTTCTTC.

This clone was counted a few times. Other nucleotide sequences in the sample specify the same CDR3. This chain connects TRBV5-1 to TRBJ2-3, with TRBD1 matching 8 bases. The junction had 2 bases not matched to a gene; V was cut back by 0 bases and J by 2 bases. This CDR3 has 15 residues. Germline CDR1 reads SGHRS; CDR2 reads YFSETQ. The CDR3 spells CASSLDRGYTDTQYF. The CDR3 DNA reads TGCGCCAGCAGCTTGGACAGGGGGTACACAGATACGCAGTATTTT. Full variable domain (remainder filled in from reference TRBV5-1 and TRBJ2-3): KAGVTQTPRYLIKTRGQQVTLSCSPISGHRSVSWYQQTPGQGLQFLFEYFSETQRNKGNFPGRFSGRQFSNSRSEMNVSTLELGDSALYLCASSLDRGYTDTQYFGPGTRLTVL.

Only a few counts were recorded for this clone. V and J are TRBV19 and TRBJ1-5; a weak D match, TRBD1 (5 bases). Trimming took off 7 bases at V and 1 base at J, with 14 bases between the two ends. From germline, CDR1 is LNHDA and CDR2 SQIVND (reference sequence). This CDR3 has 15 amino acids. CDR3 coding DNA: TGTGCCAGTACCCAGGGCGGCACAAGCAATCAGCCCCAGCATTTT. As protein: CASTQGGTSNQPQHF.

This clone has only a few counts. This chain uses TRBV4-1 with TRBJ2-2, with TRBD2 as a possible D gene (5 bases). Germline CDR1 and CDR2: MGHRA and YSYEKL. The CDR3 has 14 amino acids. Trimming removed 3 bases from V and 7 bases from J, with 12 bases in between. CDR3 sequence reads: CASSHPTGIGELFF. CDR3 nucleotide sequence: TGCGCCAGCAGCCACCCTACGGGGATCGGGGAGCTGTTTTTT.